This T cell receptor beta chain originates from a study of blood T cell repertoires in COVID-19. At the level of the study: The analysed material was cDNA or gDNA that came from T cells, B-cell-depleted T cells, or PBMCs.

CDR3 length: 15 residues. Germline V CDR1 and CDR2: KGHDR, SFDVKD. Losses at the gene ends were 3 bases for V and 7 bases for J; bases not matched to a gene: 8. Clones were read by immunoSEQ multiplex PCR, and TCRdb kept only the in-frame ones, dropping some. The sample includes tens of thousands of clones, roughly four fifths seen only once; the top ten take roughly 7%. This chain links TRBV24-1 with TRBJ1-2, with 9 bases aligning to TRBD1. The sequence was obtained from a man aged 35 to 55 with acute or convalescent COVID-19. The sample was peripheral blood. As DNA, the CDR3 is TGTGCCACCAGTGATCGGGACAGGGCAATCAGTGGCTACACCTTC. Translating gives CATSDRDRAISGYTF.